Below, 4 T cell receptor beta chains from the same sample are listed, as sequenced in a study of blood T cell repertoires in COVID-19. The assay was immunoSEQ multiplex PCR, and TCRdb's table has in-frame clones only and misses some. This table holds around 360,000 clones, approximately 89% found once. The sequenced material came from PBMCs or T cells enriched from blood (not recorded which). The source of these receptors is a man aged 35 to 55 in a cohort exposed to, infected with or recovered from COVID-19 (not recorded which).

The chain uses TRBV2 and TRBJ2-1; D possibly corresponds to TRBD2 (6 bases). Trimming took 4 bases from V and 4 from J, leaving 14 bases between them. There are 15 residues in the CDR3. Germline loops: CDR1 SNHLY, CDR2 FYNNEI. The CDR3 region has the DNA TGTGCCAGCAGTGTCCGCCTAGCGAGTTACAATGAGCAGTTCTTC. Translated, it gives CASSVRLASYNEQFF.

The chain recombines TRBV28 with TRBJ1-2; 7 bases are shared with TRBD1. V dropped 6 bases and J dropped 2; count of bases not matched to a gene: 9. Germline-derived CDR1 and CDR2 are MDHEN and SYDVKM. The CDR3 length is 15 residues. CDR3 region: CASSTTGESNYGYTF. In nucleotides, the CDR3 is TGTGCCAGCAGCACTACAGGGGAATCCAACTATGGCTACACCTTC.

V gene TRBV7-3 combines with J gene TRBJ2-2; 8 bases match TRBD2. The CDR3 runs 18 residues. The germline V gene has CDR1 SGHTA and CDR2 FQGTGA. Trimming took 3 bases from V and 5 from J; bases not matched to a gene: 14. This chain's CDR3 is CASSFNPTSGRGTGELFF. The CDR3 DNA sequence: TGTGCCAGCAGCTTTAATCCTACTAGCGGAAGAGGGACCGGGGAGCTGTTTTTT.

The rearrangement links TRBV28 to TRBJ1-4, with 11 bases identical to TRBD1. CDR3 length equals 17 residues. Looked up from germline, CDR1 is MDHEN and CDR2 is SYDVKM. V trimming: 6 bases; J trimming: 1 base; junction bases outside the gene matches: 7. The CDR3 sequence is CASSRDRGLGTNEKLFF. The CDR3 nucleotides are TGTGCCAGCAGCCGGGACAGGGGGTTAGGAACTAATGAAAAACTGTTTTTT.